This TCR beta chain was retrieved from a study of shared clonotypes between healthy human individuals. Loaded into unsorted PBMC replicate PCRs was about 330 ng DNA, some 30,000 T cell genomes. Methods used by the authors: Without quality scores, immunoSEQ junctional reads could not be filtered like full-length reads. TCRdb's copy holds only in-frame clones and misses some; the assay was immunoSEQ multiplex PCR. The V and J calls and clone size are taken from that table; D and trimming were inferred from the DNA. The sample holds fewer than 650,000 clones, roughly 79% seen once. The germline CDR1 and CDR2 sequences are SEHNR and FQNEAQ (reference sequence). V was cut by 5 bases and J by 0 bases, with 11 bases left in between. The CDR3 is 14 amino acids.

This TCR was recovered from a woman between 40 and 55 years old in good health. Some clones in this sample may be carry-over from other donors' samples. This sequence joins TRBV7-9 and TRBJ2-7; D tentatively fits TRBD1 or TRBD2 (5 bases each). Sequenced input: PBMCs. The CDR3 loop is CASSLGDASYEQYF. The DNA of the CDR3 is TGTGCCAGCAGCCTGGGGGACGCCTCCTACGAGCAGTACTTC.